A selection of T cell receptor beta chains follows, all from one sample in a study of blood T cell repertoires in COVID-19. Some clones are missing from TCRdb's copy, which holds only in-frame ones; the method was immunoSEQ multiplex PCR. The sample has over 100,000 clones, roughly 86% seen once. Material: peripheral blood. These receptors all come from a man aged 35 to 55 with acute or convalescent COVID-19. The conserved cysteine and the conserved F or W are not part of the CDR3 here.

>TRBV4-1
ASSQANSGGIGSGANVLT
>TRBV27
ASAFRGLTDTQY
>TRBV7-7
ASSLRGGSTDTQY
>TRBV5-5
ASRRTGGHHEQY
>TRBV7-9
ASRDRNEKLF
>TRBV6-2/TRBV6-3
ASSYSSSSDEQY
>TRBV7-6
ASSLFRASGGPNTGELF
>TRBV30
AWSPKLTTQETQY
>TRBV6-5
ASRRDYNTGELF
>TRBV19
ASRTDGYGYT
>TRBV6-2/TRBV6-3
ASSSKGVNTEAF
>TRBV7-3
ASSPDRDYGYT
>TRBV11-3
ASSSAGTGHTEAF
>TRBV5-1
ASSFAGNSPLH
>TRBV29-1
SVEGGQAYNYGYT
>TRBV7-9
ASSSTANYGYT
>TRBV19
ASSMGGYPKNIQY
>TRBV11-3
ASSLQEGTEAF
>TRBV4-1
ASSQRQNTGELF
>TRBV7-2
ASSLNPMGGASYEQY
>TRBV7-8
ASSLVWRGGTEAF
>TRBV5-4
ASSFGTGQDSGNTIY
>TRBV4-3
ASSQDGMTGELF
>TRBV15
ATSRAPDRSNYGYT
>TRBV5-1
ASSLQGTTNEKLF
>TRBV5-4
ASSPGQGTSNTEAF
>TRBV19
ASSRQSSGNTIY
>TRBV7-9
ASSSQGGKTQY
>TRBV30
AWSPGQGPSNSPLH
>TRBV11-3
ASSPGQGEQETQY
>TRBV2
ASSERLAGGYEQY
>TRBV19
ASSIDYRSHGYT
>TRBV11-1
ASSPKDRGDSIQY
>TRBV4-1
ASSQVATGAGNYGYT
>TRBV7-9
ASSLEGTDYEQY
>TRBV7-9
ASSFGGTGNGYT
>TRBV25-1
ASSVSGVIWGEQF
>TRBV19
ASRLLGEKLF
>TRBV9
ASSVATGGRRTDTQY
>TRBV4-3
ASSRRGGGLAGAGRNEQF
>TRBV7-9
ASSPQASSGNTIY
>TRBV7-7
ASSVRETYEQY
>TRBV3-1/TRBV3-2
ASSQGSRGGLRNQPQH